Shown below are 31 T cell receptor beta chains from a single sample sequenced in a study of T cells in localized non-small cell lung cancer. Clones were sequenced by immunoSEQ multiplex PCR, and TCRdb holds only the in-frame ones, with some missing. The table includes a few thousand clones, around 45% detected once. The input for sequencing was lung tumor tissue, taken before any cancer treatment. These receptors originate from a man between 40 and 75 years old with stage I lung adenocarcinoma.

This clone is judged medium-sized (0.01 to 0.1%). V is TRBV6-8 and J is TRBJ2-1; D not resolved. Between the trimmed V and J ends, which lost 0 bases and 4 bases, there was a span of 1 base. Germline V gene sequence: CDR1 MNHGY, CDR2 SAAAGT. This CDR3 is built from 12 residues. The CDR3 nucleotides read TGTGCCAGCAGTTACTCTTACAATGAGCAGTTCTTC. Its translation: CASSYSYNEQFF.

The chain uses TRBV14 and TRBJ2-7; D is undetermined. CDR3 length: 12 residues. Trimming shortened V by 3 bases and J by 1 base, and 4 bases separated the two germline ends. Germline CDR1 and CDR2: SGHDN and FVKESK. This CDR3 reads CASSHSSYEQYF. CDR3 DNA: TGTGCCAGCAGCCACAGTTCCTACGAGCAGTACTTC.

J is TRBJ2-7 and V is TRBV18, with 7 nucleotides matching TRBD2. The V gene's germline CDR1 is KGHSH and CDR2 LQKENI. V was clipped by 2 bases and J by 4 bases; unmatched bases: 5. The CDR3 covers 14 residues. CDR3 protein: CASSPGEGGYEQYF. DNA for the CDR3: TGTGCCAGCTCACCAGGGGAGGGCGGTTACGAGCAGTACTTC.

CDR3 sequence reads: CASASSQDRARETQYF. The CDR3 coding sequence is TGTGCCAGCGCCAGCAGCCAAGACAGGGCGAGGGAGACCCAGTACTTC. The chain couples TRBV7-6 to TRBJ2-5, with 7 bases matching TRBD1. With V trimmed by 8 bases and J by 5 bases, 17 bases remained unmatched. The CDR3 extends over 16 amino acids. Germline V gives CDR1 SGHVS, CDR2 FNYEAQ.

This clone has only a few counts. V is TRBV9 and J is TRBJ2-3, with 8 bases that match TRBD1. CDR1 is SGDLS, CDR2 YYNGEE, per germline. Unmatched junction bases numbered 7, after V lost 5 bases and J lost 2 bases. CDR3 length: 15 residues. In DNA, the CDR3 is TGTGCCAGCAGACCTAGGACAGGGAACACAGATACGCAGTATTTT. Translating it yields CASRPRTGNTDTQYF.

This clone was seen more than once but under ten times. The J gene is TRBJ2-2, the V gene TRBV9; no clear D gene. V was pared by 4 bases and J by 3 bases, with 13 bases between. The germline V gene encodes CDR1 SGDLS and CDR2 YYNGEE. The CDR3 totals 15 residues. CDR3 sequence (DNA): TGTGCCAGCAGCCGTGAAGTGGGGTACACCGGGGAGCTGTTTTTT. Encoded protein: CASSREVGYTGELFF. Variable domain in full (rest from reference TRBV9 and TRBJ2-2): DSGVTQTPKHLITATGQRVTLRCSPRSGDLSVYWYQQSLDQGLQFLIQYYNGEERAKGNILERFSAQQFPDLHSELNLSSLELGDSALYFCASSREVGYTGELFFGEGSRLTVL.

This clone was seen a few times. The chain employs TRBV9 and TRBJ1-2, with a weak D call TRBD1 (6 bases). The CDR3 extends over 14 amino acids. Trimming stripped 2 bases from V and 6 bases from J, with 14 bases between. Germline lookup yields CDR1 SGDLS and CDR2 YYNGEE. The CDR3, as DNA: TGTGCCAGCAGCGTGTCAGGGGCGGATCATGGCTACACCTTC. It translates to CASSVSGADHGYTF.

This clone is labeled medium-sized. The chain carries TRBV11-3 and TRBJ2-4; possibly TRBD1 for D (6 bases). This CDR3 has 16 amino acids. Germline V gives CDR1 SGHNT, CDR2 YENEEA. V was pared by 3 bases and J by 9 bases, with 21 bases between. The CDR3 loop is CASSLASSGQYGIQYF. For the CDR3, the DNA is TGTGCCAGCAGCTTGGCTAGCTCAGGACAGTATGGCATTCAGTACTTC.

This chain uses TRBV7-5 with TRBJ2-7; TRBD1 is taken as the D call from the table, unchecked against the DNA. TRBV7-5 is tagged as a pseudogene. This CDR3 contains 14 residues. CDR3 coding DNA: TGTGCCAGCAGCGCCCGGGACAGGGCCCACGAGCAGTACTTC. Residues: CASSARDRAHEQYF.

This clone was detected a few times. One end of the junction is discordant with germline, which a read error may explain. This rearrangement joins TRBV28 to TRBJ2-7; 12 bases are shared with TRBD1. This CDR3 comprises 15 residues. Germline loops: CDR1 MDHEN, CDR2 SYDVKM. CDR3 protein: CASSLPSGTGGAPSF. The CDR3 DNA is TGTGCCAGCAGTTTACCCTCCGGGACAGGGGGCGCACCGTCCTTC.

CDR3 sequence (DNA): TGTGCCTGGAGTGTTCCTGGCAGCCTTAATTCACCCCTCCACTTT. Protein sequence: CAWSVPGSLNSPLHF. The J gene is TRBJ1-6, the V gene TRBV30; D gene unclear. CDR1 is GTSNPN, CDR2 SVGIG, per germline (reference sequence). This CDR3 region has 15 residues. With 0 bases removed from V and 6 bases from J, the gap between germline ends came to 12 bases.

The CDR3 loop is CASQTGTGNTIYF. In DNA form, the CDR3 reads TGTGCCAGCCAGACGGGAACTGGAAACACCATATATTTT. V and J are TRBV6-8 and TRBJ1-3; D uncertain. Trimming shortened V by 8 bases and J by 2 bases, and 10 bases separated the two germline ends. Germline-derived CDR1 and CDR2 are MNHGY and SAAAGT. The CDR3 consists of 13 residues.

This clone is medium-sized within its sample. The chain combines TRBV11-3 with TRBJ1-5; D call uncertain. From germline, CDR1 is SGHNT and CDR2 YENEEA. The length of the CDR3 is 15 residues. V dropped 4 bases and J dropped 3 bases, with 13 bases sitting between them. As DNA, the CDR3 is TGTGCCAGCAGCTCCCTTGGGCTTACCAATCAGCCCCAGCATTTT. Protein: CASSSLGLTNQPQHF.

In this sample, this clone is medium-sized. The chain has TRBV11-3 and TRBJ2-2; TRBD2 matches 10 bases. The CDR3 length is 15 residues. The V gene's germline CDR1 is SGHNT and CDR2 YENEEA. V shed 5 bases and J 7 bases; nucleotides not matched to a gene: 7. CDR3: CASSPAGGPIGELFF. The CDR3 DNA follows: TGTGCCAGCAGCCCAGCGGGGGGGCCGATCGGGGAGCTGTTTTTT.

The V call is TRBV19, the J call TRBJ2-3; 7 nucleotides line up with TRBD2. Unmatched junction bases numbered 12, after V lost 4 bases and J lost 2 bases. Germline V lookup: CDR1 LNHDA, CDR2 SQIVND (reference sequence). The CDR3 covers 17 residues. CDR3 residues: CASSTEGPRLATDTQYF. Written as DNA, the CDR3 is TGTGCCAGTAGTACGGAGGGGCCCCGACTAGCCACAGATACGCAGTATTTT.

In its sample, this clone was seen a few times. The chain has TRBV19 and TRBJ1-5, with a possible D match to TRBD1 (5 bases). The length of the CDR3 is 13 residues. V was trimmed by 5 bases and J by 5 bases, leaving 10 bases between them. CDR1 and CDR2 (germline): LNHDA, SQIVND (reference sequence). CDR3 loop: CASSLDIHQPQHF. The CDR3 coding sequence is TGTGCCAGTAGTTTGGACATCCATCAGCCCCAGCATTTT.

This chain joins TRBV29-1 and TRBJ1-3; the D is unclear. The CDR3 runs to 12 residues. Germline CDR1 is SQVTM and CDR2 is ANQGSEA. Trimming took 2 bases from V and 4 from J, leaving 6 bases between them. In DNA, the CDR3 is TGCAGCGTTGAAACGAACGGAAACACCATATATTTT. Amino acids: CSVETNGNTIYF.

CDR3 in amino acids: CASSPPGRSSGKTYEQYF. The CDR3 coding sequence is TGTGCCAGCTCACCACCGGGACGTTCCAGCGGGAAGACCTACGAGCAGTACTTC. This chain links TRBV18 with TRBJ2-7; 7 nucleotides agree with TRBD2. V shed 0 bases and J 2 bases; nucleotides not matched to a gene: 13. CDR3 length: 18 residues. CDR1 and CDR2 from the germline V gene are KGHSH and LQKENI.

For this clone: The junction departs from germline at one end; a sequencing error may be responsible. The chain joins TRBV11-3 to TRBJ1-3, with D possibly TRBD1 on 5 matching bases. Germline CDR1 is SGHNT and CDR2 is YENEEA. The CDR3 covers 15 residues. Here the CDR3 reads CASSVDVQGGNTIYF. The CDR3 coding sequence is TGTGCCAGCAGCGTAGATGTCCAGGGTGGAAACACCATATATTTT.

The chain uses TRBV29-1 and TRBJ1-2, with D unclear. V lost 3 bases and J lost 4, with 12 bases in between. This CDR3 has 13 residues. The germline V gene encodes CDR1 SQVTM and CDR2 ANQGSEA. The CDR3 here is CSVEVGVPYGYTF. The CDR3 DNA follows: TGCAGCGTTGAGGTTGGCGTACCCTATGGCTACACCTTC.

This chain joins TRBV6-8 and TRBJ2-7; 13 nucleotides match TRBD2. Trimming cost V 6 bases and J 7 bases; bases outside gene matches: 6. The length of the CDR3 is 14 residues. CDR1 is MNHGY and CDR2 is SAAAGT in the germline V gene. The CDR3, as DNA: TGTGCCAGCAGAGGGACTAGCGGGAATTGGGAGCAGTACTTC. This codes for CASRGTSGNWEQYF.

The chain has TRBV30 and TRBJ1-2, with TRBD1 matching 7 bases. The germline CDR1 and CDR2 sequences are GTSNPN and SVGIG (reference sequence). V lost 2 bases and J lost 13; bases outside the gene matches: 10. The CDR3 loop spans 12 amino acids. The CDR3, as DNA: TGTGCCTGGAGTTTCCGGGACAGACGCTGCACCTTC. Protein: CAWSFRDRRCTF. The full variable domain, completed using reference TRBV30 and TRBJ1-2, is SQTIHQWPATLVQPVGSPLSLECTVEGTSNPNLYWYRQAAGRGLQLLFYSVGIGQISSEVPQNLSASRPQDRQFILSSKKLLLSDSGFYLCAWSFRDRRCTFGSGTRLTVV.

The chain combines TRBV9 with TRBJ1-4; tentatively, D is TRBD1 (5 bases). V dropped 5 bases and J dropped 4 bases, with 18 bases sitting between them. Germline V lookup: CDR1 SGDLS, CDR2 YYNGEE. The CDR3 has 16 residues. CDR3 sequence reads: CASSQNGRGYNEKLFF. The CDR3, as DNA: TGTGCCAGCAGTCAAAATGGTAGGGGATATAATGAAAAACTGTTTTTT.

This rearrangement joins TRBV4-1 to TRBJ2-3; D is undetermined. The germline CDR1 and CDR2 sequences are MGHRA and YSYEKL. V lost 4 bases to trimming and J lost 4 bases, with 9 bases between them. This CDR3 is built from 13 residues. In DNA, the CDR3 is TGCGCCAGCAGCCTCCCTGGGTCAGATACGCAGTATTTT. Its protein product is CASSLPGSDTQYF.

The genes are TRBV12-2 and TRBJ2-2. TRBV12-2 is described as a pseudogene. The CDR3 sequence is 15 residues long. CDR3 sequence: CASRGAGTYTGELFF. CDR3 DNA sequence: TGTGCAAGTCGCGGAGCCGGGACCTATACCGGGGAGCTGTTTTTT.

This clone has a handful of counts. V is TRBV28 and J is TRBJ1-4; weak D call: TRBD1 (5 bases). V lost 1 base, J lost 1 base, and 16 bases lay in between. The CDR3 is 18 residues long. CDR1 MDHEN and CDR2 SYDVKM come from the germline V gene. CDR3 loop: CASSLLGRDQLTNEKLFF. The DNA of the CDR3 is TGTGCCAGCAGTTTATTGGGCAGGGACCAATTAACTAATGAAAAACTGTTTTTT.

This chain connects TRBV4-1 to TRBJ1-6, with no clear D. V lost 1 base and J lost 9, with 16 bases in between. The CDR3 sequence is 16 residues long. Germline V gives CDR1 MGHRA, CDR2 YSYEKL. The CDR3 DNA reads as TGCGCCAGCAGCCAAGGTCACTCAAGTGATTCTTCACCCCTCCACTTT. As protein: CASSQGHSSDSSPLHF.

This clone appeared once. This chain joins TRBV30 and TRBJ1-4, with D perhaps TRBD1 (5 bases). Trimming removed 5 bases at V and 8 bases at J, with 12 bases between. Germline V gives CDR1 GTSNPN, CDR2 SVGIG (reference sequence). This CDR3 region has 12 residues. The DNA of the CDR3 is TGTGCCTGGCAGGGAGGTGGGGAAAAACTGTTTTTT. Its protein is CAWQGGGEKLFF.

This clone was observed a few times. V is TRBV6-8 and J is TRBJ2-1; maybe TRBD2 (6 bases). The CDR3 runs 13 residues. Germline CDR1 is MNHGY and CDR2 is SAAAGT. Trimming shortened V by 8 bases and J by 6 bases, and 14 bases separated the two germline ends. The CDR3 here is CASSRDFPNEQFF. CDR3 nucleotide sequence: TGTGCCAGCTCTCGGGACTTCCCCAATGAGCAGTTCTTC.

Only a few counts were recorded for this clone. The rearrangement joins TRBV11-3 to TRBJ2-1, with 14 positions matching TRBD2. This CDR3 comprises 15 residues. V was pared by 5 bases and J by 8 bases, with 5 bases of the junction left unmatched. Germline V gene lookup returns CDR1 SGHNT and CDR2 YENEEA. CDR3 sequence (DNA): TGTGCCAGCAGCCAAGGGACTAGCGGGAGAGATGAGCAGTTCTTC. It translates to CASSQGTSGRDEQFF.

The rearrangement uses TRBV18 and TRBJ1-5, with a possible D match to TRBD1 (5 bases). Germline CDR1 reads KGHSH; CDR2 reads LQKENI. With 3 bases removed from V and 3 bases from J, the gap between germline ends came to 12 bases. The CDR3 extends over 15 amino acids. In DNA form, the CDR3 reads TGTGCCAGCTCACCGGCGGGGCAGAACAATCAGCCCCAGCATTTT. This gives the protein CASSPAGQNNQPQHF.